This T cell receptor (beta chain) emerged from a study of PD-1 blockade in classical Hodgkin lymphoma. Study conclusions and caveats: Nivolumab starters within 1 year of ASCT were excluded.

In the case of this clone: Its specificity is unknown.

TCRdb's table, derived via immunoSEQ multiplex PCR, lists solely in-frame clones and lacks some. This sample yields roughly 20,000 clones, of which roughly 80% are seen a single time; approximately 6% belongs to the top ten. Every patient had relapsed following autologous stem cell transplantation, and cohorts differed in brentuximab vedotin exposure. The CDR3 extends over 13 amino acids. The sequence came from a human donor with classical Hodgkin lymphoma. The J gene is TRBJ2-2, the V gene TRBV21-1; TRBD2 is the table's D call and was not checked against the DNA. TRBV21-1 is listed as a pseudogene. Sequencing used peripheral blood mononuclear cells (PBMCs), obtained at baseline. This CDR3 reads CASGPGGAGELFF. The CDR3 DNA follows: TGTGCCAGCGGACCCGGGGGGGCCGGGGAGCTGTTTTTT.